This TCR beta chain came from a study of CD8 T cells in ankylosing spondylitis. The study's findings and limits: The study looked at matched synovial fluid samples from ankylosing spondylitis patients. Disease-linked clones were reported to be significantly enriched there. In ankylosing spondylitis blood, a motif of about eight highly homologous TCR beta variants appeared characteristic.

Each CDR3 protein gets one entry after TCRdb re-called the 5' RACE reads with MiXCR. The sample lists 150,000 to 250,000 distinct CDR3 sequences; more than 10% were seen once. Details on this clonotype: As yet, its antigen is unknown.

CDR3 length equals 13 residues. The V gene lost 5 bases and the J gene lost 7 bases, with 12 bases spanning the gap. The sample comprised blood, either unsorted or a sorted T cell fraction (not recorded which). The source is a male donor with ankylosing spondylitis or in good health (not recorded which). The V call is TRBV12-3 or TRBV12-4, the J call TRBJ2-1; D remains unclear. CDR3 amino acids: CASSTLGENEQFF. The CDR3 nucleotides are TGTGCCAGCAGTACCCTTGGGGAAAATGAGCAGTTCTTC.